Below, one T cell receptor beta chain is given with its context. The antigen is undetermined. TCRdb re-called the PCR reads through MiXCR, storing one row per CDR3 protein. This repertoire shows approximately 500,000 distinct CDR3 sequences, around 23% found once; its top ten account for 0.7% to 0.9%. Germline-derived CDR1 and CDR2 are SGHDT and YYEEEE. The CDR3 extends over 17 amino acids. V lost 2 bases, J lost 4 bases, and 10 bases stayed unmatched. Libraries of naive CD8 T cells were made from approximately 22,000 to 940,000 sorted cells. They used 10%, 30% or 50% RNA. Using a CD8+CD4-CCR7+CD45RA+ phenotype, naive CD8 T cells were sorted. The data stem from a study of molecular identifiers for immune sequencing clone quantification. Study conclusions and caveats: Should identical TCR molecules share a barcode, the sizes of highly expanded clones could be underestimated.

The clonotype was recovered from a human donor in good health. Some libraries in this study had Jurkat cell RNA spiked in. The sequenced sample was naive CD8+ T cells from blood, with Jurkat cell RNA spiked in. Subset defined: FACS-sorted CD8+CD4-CCR7+CD45RA+ naive T cells. This chain links TRBV5-6 with TRBJ2-1, with TRBD2 identical over 9 bases. The CDR3: CASSFMTSGNQYNEQFF. DNA of the CDR3: TGTGCCAGCAGCTTTATGACTAGCGGTAACCAGTACAATGAGCAGTTCTTC.